This T cell receptor beta chain originates from a study of CD8+CD57+ T cells in acquired aplastic anemia. Remarks on this clonotype: What it recognizes is unknown.

Before being chosen for sequencing, patients had shown CD8+CD57+ cell expansion by flow cytometry. The study sampled blood from patients who had received no therapy. Findings and limits, study-wide: Controls and patients did not differ significantly in CD8+ Simpson's diversity. Shared by patients and controls, approximately 29 CD8+ CDR3s were abundant in patients.

Genomic DNA provided the template from which TCR beta VDJ and CDR3 profiles were obtained. One entry per CDR3 protein results from TCRdb running MiXCR on the reads. Of a few hundred thousand distinct CDR3 sequences in the sample, more than 25% were seen once. What was sequenced was sorted CD4+, CD8+, or CD8+CD57+ T cells (not recorded which) from PBMCs. The receptor comes from a human donor with aplastic anemia.

The CDR3 sequence: CASRLSGQGSWEQYF. The CDR3 DNA sequence: TGTGCCAGCAGGCTCTCGGGACAGGGGAGTTGGGAGCAGTACTTC. This chain joins TRBV27 and TRBJ2-7, with 10 bases fitting TRBD1. The CDR3 covers 15 residues. Germline lookup yields CDR1 MNHEY and CDR2 SMNVEV (reference sequence). After removal of 6 bases from V and 7 bases from J, the junction contained 12 bases not matched to a gene.